The clone carrying this TCR beta chain appeared a single time. This CDR3 has 14 residues. Germline CDR1 and CDR2: SGHTA and FQGNSA. J was trimmed by 6 bases and V by 0 bases; bases with no gene match: 3. These data originate in a study of blood T cell repertoires in COVID-19. Overall study context: Samples of COVID-19 (acute and convalescent) were obtained from the United States, Italy and Spain.

Produced via immunoSEQ multiplex PCR; TCRdb's table is partial and in-frame only. The sample includes 200,000 to 250,000 clones, around 80% seen only once; the top ten take roughly 18%. The chain carries TRBV7-2 and TRBJ2-3, with 7 bases that match TRBD1. This clonotype was obtained from a woman older than 75 with active or convalescent COVID-19. Sequenced input: peripheral blood. The CDR3 coding sequence is TGTGCCAGCAGCTTAGCGCCAGGGGGTGATACGCAGTATTTT. Its translation: CASSLAPGGDTQYF. Looking up the rest from reference TRBV7-2 and TRBJ2-3 gives the full variable domain: GAGVSQSPSNKVTEKGKDVELRCDPISGHTALYWYRQSLGQGLEFLIYFQGNSAPDKSGLPSDRFSAERTGGSVSTLTIQRTQQEDSAVYLCASSLAPGGDTQYFGPGTRLTVL.